This TCR beta chain appears in the sequencing data of a study of blood T cells in healthy people across ages. Study observations and caveats: What prevented conclusive comparison of naive and antigen-experienced cells was that PBMCs were unsorted.

This clonotype was recorded a few times. Its specificity is not known. The V gene's germline CDR1 is MRHNA and CDR2 SNTAGT. The V end lost 5 bases, the J end lost 6 bases, and 16 bases lay between the germline ends. This CDR3 has 15 amino acids. The authors ran a second PCR of about 6 to 11 cycles using a sample-barcoded 5' primer and a J-beta primer mix. MiXCR, applied by TCRdb to the 5' RACE reads, yields one record per CDR3 protein. This sample yields approximately 490,000 distinct CDR3 sequences, of which around 24% are seen a single time; just over 8.5% belongs to the top ten. These data also featured in a second study, about T cells of mothers and their children. This second report adds: Study donors consisted of three healthy Caucasian mothers and their six children. Some 2.7 million TCR beta reads per child versus over 9 million per mother. With unrelated pairs as the comparison, related mother-child pairs had a slightly higher overlap that was not significant.

This chain connects TRBV6-4 to TRBJ2-2, with D perhaps TRBD1 (6 bases). Input material: blood. The sequence derives from a boy younger than 18 in good health. The CDR3 reads CASSRQVGEAGELFF. DNA of the CDR3: TGTGCCAGCAGTAGACAGGTCGGAGAGGCCGGGGAGCTGTTTTTT.